This entry features one T cell receptor beta chain sequence. The data originate from a study of T-cell memory formation after mild COVID-19. Study details: Each donor largely had its own TCR clusters.

This CDR3 spans 15 amino acids. Germline values: CDR1 MNHNS, CDR2 SASEGT. V was clipped by 7 bases and J by 3 bases; unmatched bases: 8. TCR alpha and TCR beta cDNA libraries carrying sample barcodes and UMIs were produced by 5'RACE using constant-segment primers. A single record per CDR3 protein comes from TCRdb applying MiXCR to the 5' RACE reads. The table includes 500,000 to 600,000 distinct CDR3 sequences, roughly 17% detected once. J is TRBJ2-1 and V is TRBV6-1; 8 positions agree with TRBD1. The sequenced material came from PBMCs or a T cell subset sorted from them (not recorded which). This TCR derives from an adult woman who had mild COVID-19 (a few samples of this study predate the infection). Cell type and time point are not known. CDR3 in amino acids: CASMRRDRGYNEQFF. CDR3 nucleotides: TGTGCCAGCATGCGGAGAGACAGGGGCTACAATGAGCAGTTCTTC.